This T cell receptor beta chain was identified during a study of identical twins. Whole-study findings and limits: Sequences that were beta out-of-frame showed weaker excess twin sharing.

One entry per CDR3 protein, called by TCRdb with MiXCR from the 5' RACE reads. The sample contains 700,000 or so distinct CDR3 sequences, 20% to 25% of which appear only once. There are a few counts of this clonotype. Its specificity is not known. Trimming took off 3 bases at V and 4 bases at J, with 11 bases between the two ends. CDR3 size: 13 residues. Germline V gives CDR1 SGHRS, CDR2 YFSETQ. These sequences were also reported in another study, on T cells expressing NK-cell markers. Turning to that study: In about six donors, dominant CD3+CD56+NKG2C+ clonotypes ranked among the top 10 CD8+ clonotypes.

This sequence originates from a woman in her late teens or twenties in good health. The rearrangement links TRBV5-1 to TRBJ2-7; D is possibly TRBD1 or TRBD2 (5 bases each). Sequenced material: PBMCs. CDR3 sequence reads: CASSWGSDYEQYF. The DNA for the CDR3 is TGCGCCAGCAGCTGGGGGAGCGATTACGAGCAGTACTTC.